Listed below are T cell receptor beta chains from one sample, sequenced in a study of CD8 T cells in Susac syndrome. TCRdb re-analysed the immunoSEQ multiplex PCR reads in MiXCR, keeping a single row per CDR3 protein. Of 150,000 to 200,000 distinct CDR3 sequences listed, 85% to 95% are singletons. Source material: CD4+ T cells from PBMCs. The receptors stem from a human donor in good health. The CDR3 runs from the conserved cysteine through the conserved F or W. The D gene is left open where the match is weak. Size tells how often a clone was seen (once, few, many) or the class of an expanded clone, and some rows leave it out.

D gene	V gene	clone size	J gene	CDR3 protein	CDR3 DNA
NA	TRBV4-3	NA	TRBJ1-3	CASSQGVDTIYF	TGCGCCAGCAGCCAAGGGGTGGACACCATATATTTT
NA	TRBV7-9	NA	TRBJ2-7	CASTPQREQYF	TGTGCCAGCACACCCCAACGGGAGCAGTACTTC
NA	TRBV30	NA	TRBJ1-1	CAWGPANTEAFF	TGTGCCTGGGGACCAGCGAACACTGAAGCTTTCTTT
NA	TRBV7-2	NA	TRBJ2-7	CASRLRGTSSYEQYF	TGTGCCAGCAGATTACGCGGGACGAGCTCCTACGAGCAGTACTTC
NA	TRBV29-1	NA	TRBJ1-1	CSVVDPTEAFF	TGCAGCGTTGTGGATCCCACTGAAGCTTTCTTT
TRBD1	TRBV5-4	few	TRBJ2-5	CASTRQGAAETQYF	TGTGCCAGCACCCGACAGGGGGCCGCAGAGACCCAGTACTTC
TRBD1	TRBV29-1	NA	TRBJ2-1	CSGGQKNEQFF	TGCAGCGGGGGACAGAAGAATGAGCAGTTCTTC
TRBD1	TRBV28	NA	TRBJ1-5	CASSLTGGSSNQPQHF	TGTGCCAGCAGTCTCACAGGGGGCTCCAGCAATCAGCCCCAGCATTTT
TRBD1	TRBV5-1	NA	TRBJ2-2	CASSLVPATGGYTGELFF	TGCGCCAGCAGCTTGGTCCCGGCGACAGGGGGTTACACCGGGGAGCTGTTTTTT
NA	TRBV7-3	NA	TRBJ2-7	CASGAGHSYEQYF	TGTGCCAGCGGGGCAGGCCACTCCTACGAGCAGTACTTC
TRBD2	TRBV3-1	NA	TRBJ2-2	CASSPGLANTGELFF	TGTGCCAGCAGCCCCGGACTAGCGAACACCGGGGAGCTGTTTTTT
NA	TRBV28	NA	TRBJ2-7	CASSSRSATYYEQYF	TGTGCCAGCAGTTCCCGATCTGCGACTTACTACGAGCAGTACTTC
TRBD2	TRBV27	NA	TRBJ2-1	CASSLRTTSGRDNEQFF	TGTGCCAGCAGCCTCCGGACTACTAGCGGGAGGGACAATGAGCAGTTCTTC
NA	TRBV27	NA	TRBJ1-2	CASSLRGSSDGYTF	TGTGCCAGCAGTTTACGAGGTTCTTCGGATGGCTACACCTTC
NA	TRBV12-3/TRBV12-4	NA	TRBJ2-3	CASSQKGGGTDTQYF	TGTGCCAGCAGCCAGAAGGGGGGAGGCACAGATACGCAGTATTTT
NA	TRBV6-2/TRBV6-3	NA	TRBJ2-2	CASSRNRPNTGELFF	TGTGCCAGCAGTCGTAACCGCCCTAACACCGGGGAGCTGTTTTTT
NA	TRBV23-1	NA	TRBJ2-5	CASSQWVGHPKGTQYF	TGCGCCAGCAGTCAATGGGTGGGACACCCCAAGGGGACCCAGTACTTC
NA	TRBV29-1	NA	TRBJ2-5	CSVEVVGVGETQYF	TGCAGCGTTGAAGTGGTAGGAGTGGGAGAGACCCAGTACTTC